Sequencing of this TCR beta chain was carried out in a study of OX40 agonist ivuxolimab in advanced cancers. Study details: A male proportion of over 75% was recorded, with mean age roughly 62 years and range roughly 23 to 79. Study-level results: Not determined was the antigen specificity of the expanded peripheral T cells.

This clone has a single count. Its specificity is unknown. CDR1 and CDR2 from the germline V gene are MDHEN and SYDVKM. V was clipped by 6 bases and J by 3 bases, with 15 bases between them. CDR3 length equals 14 residues. Some clones are missing from TCRdb's copy, which holds only in-frame ones; the method was immunoSEQ multiplex PCR. The table has approximately 86,000 clones, approximately 90% seen once. The sequencing here drew on CD4+ or CD8+ T cells sorted from blood, taken in a trial of the OX40 agonist ivuxolimab. The chain employs TRBV28 and TRBJ2-7, with D perhaps TRBD1 (6 bases). The sequence was obtained from an adult with an advanced solid tumor such as melanoma, head and neck, liver or kidney cancer. CDR3 sequence (DNA): TGTGCCAGCAGCTCCGCGGACAGCTACTACGAGCAGTACTTC. It yields the protein CASSSADSYYEQYF.